One T cell receptor beta chain is described in this entry. This sample is part of a study of identical twins. Germline loops: CDR1 PRHDT, CDR2 FYEKMQ (reference sequence). The CDR3 spans 12 residues. V dropped 5 bases and J dropped 6 bases, with 10 bases sitting between them. Via MiXCR, TCRdb re-called the 5' RACE reads, giving one row per CDR3 protein. The sample lists about 790,000 distinct CDR3 sequences, around a sixth seen once, with 10% to 15% in the top ten. These records were also assigned to another study, of T cells expressing NK-cell markers.

The source is a young woman in good health. The chain links TRBV13 to TRBJ1-1; no reliable D call. What was sequenced was PBMCs. CDR3 DNA: TGTGCCAGCAGCCCTGGGAGCTCTGAAGCTTTCTTT. This translates into CASSPGSSEAFF.